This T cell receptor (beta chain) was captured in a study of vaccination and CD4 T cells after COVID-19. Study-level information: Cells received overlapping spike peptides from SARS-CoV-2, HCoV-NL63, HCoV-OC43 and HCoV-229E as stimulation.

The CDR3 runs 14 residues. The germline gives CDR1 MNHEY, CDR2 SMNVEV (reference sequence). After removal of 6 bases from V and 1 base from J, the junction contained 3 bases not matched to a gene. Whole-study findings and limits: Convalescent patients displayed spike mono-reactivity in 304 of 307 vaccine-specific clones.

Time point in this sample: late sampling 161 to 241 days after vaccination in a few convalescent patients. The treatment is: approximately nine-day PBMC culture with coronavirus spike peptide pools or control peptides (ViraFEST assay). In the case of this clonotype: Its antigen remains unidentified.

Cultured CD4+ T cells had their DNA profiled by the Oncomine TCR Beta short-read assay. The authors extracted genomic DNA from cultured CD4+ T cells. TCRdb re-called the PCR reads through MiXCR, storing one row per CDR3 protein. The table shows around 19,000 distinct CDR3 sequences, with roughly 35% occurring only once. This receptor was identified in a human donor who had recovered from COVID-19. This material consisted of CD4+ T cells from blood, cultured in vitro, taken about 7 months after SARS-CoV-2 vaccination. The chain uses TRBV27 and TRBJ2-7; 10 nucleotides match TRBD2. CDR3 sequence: CASSRTSGSYEQYF. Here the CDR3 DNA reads TGTGCCAGCAGCAGGACTAGCGGATCCTACGAGCAGTACTTC.